The 8 T cell receptor beta chains in this list originate from one sample, sequenced in a study of T cell repertoires in cytomegalovirus infection. Using its own MiXCR run on the reads, TCRdb lists one record per CDR3 protein. The sample lists just under 500,000 distinct CDR3 sequences, roughly a third seen once, with about a sixth in the top ten. The antigens of these receptors remain unknown. The sequencing used cultured PBMCs, collected from culture after CMV antigen stimulation. These TCRs come from a human donor in good health (CMV status not recorded). Some clones in this sample may be carry-over from other donors' samples.

This chain joins TRBV4-1 and TRBJ2-3; TRBD1 might be the D (5 bases). The V and J ends lost 1 base and 3 bases respectively, with 17 bases between them. Per germline, CDR1 MGHRA and CDR2 YSYEKL. The CDR3 consists of 17 residues. For the CDR3, the DNA is TGCGCCAGCAGCCAAGCAGGGTATCGAAGAGGAACAGATACGCAGTATTTT. The encoded protein is CASSQAGYRRGTDTQYF.

The chain couples TRBV7-8 to TRBJ2-7; TRBD2 matches 10 bases. The germline gives CDR1 SGHVS, CDR2 FQNEAQ. This CDR3 region has 15 residues. V lost 2 bases to trimming and J lost 3 bases; unmatched junction nucleotides: 4. The CDR3 nucleotides read TGTGCCAGCAGCTTATTGGCTAGCGGGGGCTACGAGCAGTACTTC. Translation: CASSLLASGGYEQYF.

In its sample, this clonotype was seen a few times. This chain links TRBV4-1 with TRBJ2-1, with a possible D match to TRBD1 (5 bases). V lost 1 base, J lost 5 bases, and 12 bases lay in between. The germline V gene has CDR1 MGHRA and CDR2 YSYEKL. The CDR3 consists of 15 residues. The CDR3 reads CASSQVAPGNNEQFF. DNA for the CDR3: TGCGCCAGCAGCCAAGTAGCCCCAGGGAACAATGAGCAGTTCTTC.

The chain couples TRBV27 to TRBJ2-7; D unclear. With 0 bases removed from V and 3 bases from J, the gap between germline ends came to 9 bases. The CDR3 has 14 residues. From germline, CDR1 is MNHEY and CDR2 SMNVEV (reference sequence). The CDR3 region is CASSLSPASYEQYF. DNA for the CDR3: TGTGCCAGCAGTTTATCCCCAGCGAGCTACGAGCAGTACTTC.

The gene calls are TRBV7-2 and TRBJ2-2; tentatively, D is TRBD2 (7 bases). Between the trimmed V and J ends, which lost 5 bases and 0 bases, there was a span of 22 bases. The CDR3 totals 19 residues. The V gene's germline CDR1 is SGHTA and CDR2 FQGNSA. In DNA, the CDR3 is TGTGCCAGCAGCAGACGGGGGCTAGCGGCGTTCGCGAACACCGGGGAGCTGTTTTTT. This encodes CASSRRGLAAFANTGELFF. Together with reference TRBV7-2 and TRBJ2-2, the CDR3 gives the full variable domain: GAGVSQSPSNKVTEKGKDVELRCDPISGHTALYWYRQSLGQGLEFLIYFQGNSAPDKSGLPSDRFSAERTGGSVSTLTIQRTQQEDSAVYLCASSRRGLAAFANTGELFFGEGSRLTVL.

The gene calls are TRBV7-8 and TRBJ1-2; D call uncertain. The CDR3 runs to 13 residues. The germline gives CDR1 SGHVS, CDR2 FQNEAQ. Trimming shortened V by 2 bases and J by 2 bases, and 6 bases separated the two germline ends. The CDR3 is CASSLRPNYGYTF. The DNA for the CDR3 is TGTGCCAGCAGCTTACGACCGAACTATGGCTACACCTTC.

The V and J genes are TRBV3-1 and TRBJ2-2; 12 bases align to TRBD2. The CDR3 runs 17 residues. The J segment lost 8 bases and the V segment lost 0 bases, leaving 7 bases of the junction unmatched. Germline V gene data show CDR1 as LGHDT and CDR2 as YNNKEL (reference sequence). DNA for the CDR3: TGTGCCAGCAGCCAAGACACCGGACTAGCGGGGACAGGGGAGCTGTTTTTT. Residues: CASSQDTGLAGTGELFF.

This clonotype has more than one count but fewer than ten. The CDR3 here is CASSLGSAGFEQFF. The CDR3 DNA reads TGTGCCAGCAGTTTAGGGTCCGCCGGGTTTGAGCAGTTCTTC. J is TRBJ2-1 and V is TRBV27; D is undetermined. The CDR3 consists of 14 residues. V was cut by 2 bases and J by 9 bases, with 14 bases left in between. Germline V gene data show CDR1 as MNHEY and CDR2 as SMNVEV (reference sequence).